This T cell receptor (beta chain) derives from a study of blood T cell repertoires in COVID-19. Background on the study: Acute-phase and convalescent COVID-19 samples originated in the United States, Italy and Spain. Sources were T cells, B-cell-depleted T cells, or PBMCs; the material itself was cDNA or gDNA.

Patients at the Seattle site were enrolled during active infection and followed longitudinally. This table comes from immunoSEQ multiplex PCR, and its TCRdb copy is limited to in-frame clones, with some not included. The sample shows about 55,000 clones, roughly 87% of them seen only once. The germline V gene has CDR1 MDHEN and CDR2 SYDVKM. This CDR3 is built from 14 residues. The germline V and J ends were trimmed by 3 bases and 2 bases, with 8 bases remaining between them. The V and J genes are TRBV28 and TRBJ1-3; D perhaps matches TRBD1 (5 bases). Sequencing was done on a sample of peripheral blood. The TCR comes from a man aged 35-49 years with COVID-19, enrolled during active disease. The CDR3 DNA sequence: TGTGCCAGCAGTTTTTGGGGGGCTGGAAACACCATATATTTT. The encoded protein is CASSFWGAGNTIYF. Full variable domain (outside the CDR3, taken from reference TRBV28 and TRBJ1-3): DVKVTQSSRYLVKRTGEKVFLECVQDMDHENMFWYRQDPGLGLRLIYFSYDVKMKEKGDIPEGYSVSREKKERFSLILESASTNQTSMYLCASSFWGAGNTIYFGEGSWLTVV.